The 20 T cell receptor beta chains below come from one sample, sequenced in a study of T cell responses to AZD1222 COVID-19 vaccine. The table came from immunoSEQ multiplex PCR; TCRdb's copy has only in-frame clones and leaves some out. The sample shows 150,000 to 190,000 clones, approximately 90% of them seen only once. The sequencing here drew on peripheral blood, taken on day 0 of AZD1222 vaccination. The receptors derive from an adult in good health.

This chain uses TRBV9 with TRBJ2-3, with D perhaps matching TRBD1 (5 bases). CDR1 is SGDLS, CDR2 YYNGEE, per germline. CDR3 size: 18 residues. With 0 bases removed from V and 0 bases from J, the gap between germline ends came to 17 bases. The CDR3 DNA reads TGTGCCAGCAGCGTAGCAGGGTCCCTGAGCCTTAGCACAGATACGCAGTATTTT. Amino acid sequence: CASSVAGSLSLSTDTQYF.

The CDR3, as DNA: TGTGCCAGCAGCCCCCGAGGAGGTAGTTCCTACAATGAGCAGTTCTTC. Translating it yields CASSPRGGSSYNEQFF. The chain joins TRBV3-1 (or the pseudogene TRBV3-2) to TRBJ2-1, with TRBD2 as a possible D gene (5 bases). The CDR3 covers 16 residues. CDR1 and CDR2 from the germline V gene are LGHDT and YNNKEL (reference sequence). Trimming stripped 4 bases from V and 1 base from J, with 14 bases between.

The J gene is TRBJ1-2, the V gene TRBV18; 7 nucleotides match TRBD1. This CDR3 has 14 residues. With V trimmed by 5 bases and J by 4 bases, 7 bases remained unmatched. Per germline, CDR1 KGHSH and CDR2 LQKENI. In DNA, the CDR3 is TGTGCCAGCTCAGGCACAGGGGTATTCTATGGCTACACCTTC. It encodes CASSGTGVFYGYTF.

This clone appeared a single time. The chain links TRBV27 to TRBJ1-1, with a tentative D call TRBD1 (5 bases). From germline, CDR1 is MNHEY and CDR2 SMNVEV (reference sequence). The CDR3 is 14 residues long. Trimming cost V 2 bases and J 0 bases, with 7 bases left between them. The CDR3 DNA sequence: TGTGCCAGCAGTTTAAGACAGATGAACACTGAAGCTTTCTTT. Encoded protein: CASSLRQMNTEAFF.

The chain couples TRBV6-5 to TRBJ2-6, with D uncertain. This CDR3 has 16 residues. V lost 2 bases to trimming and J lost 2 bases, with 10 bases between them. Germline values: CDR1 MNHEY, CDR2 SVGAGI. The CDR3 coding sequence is TGTGCCAGCAGTTACGGAACAGAAGCTGGGGCCAACGTCCTGACTTTC. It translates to CASSYGTEAGANVLTF.

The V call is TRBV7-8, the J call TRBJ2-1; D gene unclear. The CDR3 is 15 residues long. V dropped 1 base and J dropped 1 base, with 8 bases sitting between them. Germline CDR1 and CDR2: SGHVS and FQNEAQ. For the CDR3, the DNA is TGTGCCAGCAGCTTAGGGGAACCGTCCTACAATGAGCAGTTCTTC. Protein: CASSLGEPSYNEQFF. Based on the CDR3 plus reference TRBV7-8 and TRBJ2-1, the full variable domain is GAGVSQSPRYKVAKRGQDVALRCDPISGHVSLFWYQQALGQGPEFLTYFQNEAQLDKSGLPSDRFFAERPEGSVSTLKIQRTQQEDSAVYLCASSLGEPSYNEQFFGPGTRLTVL.

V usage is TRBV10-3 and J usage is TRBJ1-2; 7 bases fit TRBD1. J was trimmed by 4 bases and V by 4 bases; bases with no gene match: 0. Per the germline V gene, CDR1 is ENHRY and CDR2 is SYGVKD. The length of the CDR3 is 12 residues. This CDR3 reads CAISAGGYGYTF. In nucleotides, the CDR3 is TGTGCCATCAGTGCAGGGGGCTATGGCTACACCTTC.

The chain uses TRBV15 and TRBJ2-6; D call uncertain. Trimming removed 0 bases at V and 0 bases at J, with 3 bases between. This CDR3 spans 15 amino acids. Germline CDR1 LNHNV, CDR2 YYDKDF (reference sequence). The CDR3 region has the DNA TGTGCCACCAGCAGAGATCACTCTGGGGCCAACGTCCTGACTTTC. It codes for CATSRDHSGANVLTF.

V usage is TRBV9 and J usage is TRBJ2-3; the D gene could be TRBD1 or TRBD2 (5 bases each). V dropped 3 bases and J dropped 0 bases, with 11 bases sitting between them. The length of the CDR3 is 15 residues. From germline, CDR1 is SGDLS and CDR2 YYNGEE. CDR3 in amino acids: CASSDPGPSTDTQYF. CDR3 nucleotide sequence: TGTGCCAGCAGCGATCCGGGACCGAGCACAGATACGCAGTATTTT. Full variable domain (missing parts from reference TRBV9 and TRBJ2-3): DSGVTQTPKHLITATGQRVTLRCSPRSGDLSVYWYQQSLDQGLQFLIQYYNGEERAKGNILERFSAQQFPDLHSELNLSSLELGDSALYFCASSDPGPSTDTQYFGPGTRLTVL.

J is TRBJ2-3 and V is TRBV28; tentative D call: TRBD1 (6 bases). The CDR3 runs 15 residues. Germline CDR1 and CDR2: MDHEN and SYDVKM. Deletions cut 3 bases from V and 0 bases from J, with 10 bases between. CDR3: CASSLDRPSTDTQYF. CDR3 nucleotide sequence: TGTGCCAGCAGTTTGGACAGACCTAGCACAGATACGCAGTATTTT. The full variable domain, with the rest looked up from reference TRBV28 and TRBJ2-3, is DVKVTQSSRYLVKRTGEKVFLECVQDMDHENMFWYRQDPGLGLRLIYFSYDVKMKEKGDIPEGYSVSREKKERFSLILESASTNQTSMYLCASSLDRPSTDTQYFGPGTRLTVL.

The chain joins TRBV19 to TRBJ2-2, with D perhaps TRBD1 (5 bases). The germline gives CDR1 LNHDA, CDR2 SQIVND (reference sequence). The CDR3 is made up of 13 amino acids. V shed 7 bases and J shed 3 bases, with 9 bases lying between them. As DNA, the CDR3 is TGTGCCAGTAATAGACAGTACACCGGGGAGCTGTTTTTT. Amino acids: CASNRQYTGELFF. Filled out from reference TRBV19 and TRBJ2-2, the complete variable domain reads DGGITQSPKYLFRKEGQNVTLSCEQNLNHDAMYWYRQDPGQGLRLIYYSQIVNDFQKGDIAEGYSVSREKKESFPLTVTSAQKNPTAFYLCASNRQYTGELFFGEGSRLTVL.

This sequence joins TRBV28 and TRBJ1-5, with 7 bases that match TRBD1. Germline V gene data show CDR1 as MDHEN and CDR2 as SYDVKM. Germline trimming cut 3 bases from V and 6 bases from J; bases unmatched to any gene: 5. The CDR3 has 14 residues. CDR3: CASSFLQGSQPQHF. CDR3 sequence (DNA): TGTGCCAGCAGTTTTTTACAGGGGTCTCAGCCCCAGCATTTT.

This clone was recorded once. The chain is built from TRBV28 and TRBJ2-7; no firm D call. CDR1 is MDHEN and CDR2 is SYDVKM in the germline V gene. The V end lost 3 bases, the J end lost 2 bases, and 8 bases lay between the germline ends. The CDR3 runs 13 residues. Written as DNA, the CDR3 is TGTGCCAGCAGTTTTGGCGAAACCTACGAGCAGTACTTC. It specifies CASSFGETYEQYF.

The CDR3 spells CASSNRGRDEKLFF. CDR3 in DNA: TGTGCCAGCAGCAACAGGGGGCGCGATGAAAAACTGTTTTTT. This chain joins TRBV28 and TRBJ1-4; 9 bases align to TRBD1. V shed 6 bases and J 6 bases; nucleotides not matched to a gene: 5. The CDR3 runs to 14 residues. Germline V gene data show CDR1 as MDHEN and CDR2 as SYDVKM.

CDR3 bases: TGTGCCAGCACTTCAGGGCCTATCCTCCATGGCTACACCTTC. Translated: CASTSGPILHGYTF. This sequence joins TRBV6-5 and TRBJ1-2; tentatively, D is TRBD1 (5 bases). The germline CDR1 and CDR2 sequences are MNHEY and SVGAGI. This CDR3 spans 14 amino acids. Trimming left V 7 bases short and J 6 bases short, with 18 bases between.

The CDR3 DNA reads as TGTGCCACCAGCGCGGGACAGGGGCTAAGTATCATGAACACTGAAGCTTTCTTT. Its translation is CATSAGQGLSIMNTEAFF. V and J are TRBV15 and TRBJ1-1, with 10 bases identical to TRBD1. The CDR3 sequence is 18 residues long. V lost 5 bases and J lost 0; bases outside the gene matches: 12. Germline V CDR1 and CDR2: LNHNV, YYDKDF (reference sequence). The complete variable domain, with remaining parts taken from reference TRBV15 and TRBJ1-1, reads DAMVIQNPRYQVTQFGKPVTLSCSQTLNHNVMYWYQQKSSQAPKLLFHYYDKDFNNEADTPDNFQSRRPNTSFCFLDIRSPGLGDTAMYLCATSAGQGLSIMNTEAFFGQGTRLTVV.

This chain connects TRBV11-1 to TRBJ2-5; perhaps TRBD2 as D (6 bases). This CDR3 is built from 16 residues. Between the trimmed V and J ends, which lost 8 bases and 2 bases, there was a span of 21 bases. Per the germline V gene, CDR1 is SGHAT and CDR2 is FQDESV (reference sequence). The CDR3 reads CASVTGESNTQETQYF. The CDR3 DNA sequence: TGTGCCAGCGTCACGGGGGAATCGAACACTCAAGAGACCCAGTACTTC.

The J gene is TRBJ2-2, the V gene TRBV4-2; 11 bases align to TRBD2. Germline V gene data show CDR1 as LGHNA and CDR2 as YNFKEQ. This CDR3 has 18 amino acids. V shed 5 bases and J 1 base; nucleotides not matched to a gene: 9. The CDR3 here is CASSTRVGLAGNTGELFF. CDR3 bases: TGTGCCAGCAGCACCCGAGTCGGACTAGCGGGGAACACCGGGGAGCTGTTTTTT.

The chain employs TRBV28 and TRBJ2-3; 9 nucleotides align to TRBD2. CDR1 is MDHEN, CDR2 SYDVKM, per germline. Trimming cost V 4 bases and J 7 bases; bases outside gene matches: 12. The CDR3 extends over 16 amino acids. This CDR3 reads CASSSGAGGVIYTQYF. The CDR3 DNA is TGTGCCAGCAGTTCCGGTGCGGGAGGGGTGATTTATACGCAGTATTTT.

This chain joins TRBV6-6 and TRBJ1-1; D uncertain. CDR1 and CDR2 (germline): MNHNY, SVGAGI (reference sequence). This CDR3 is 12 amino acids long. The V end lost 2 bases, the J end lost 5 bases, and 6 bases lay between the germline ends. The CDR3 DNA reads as TGTGCCAGCAGTTACGGGGTTACTGAAGCTTTCTTT. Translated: CASSYGVTEAFF.